The present TCR beta chain was sequenced within a study of early T cells in non-severe SARS-CoV-2 infection. Whole-study context: Bulk RNA isolated from unsorted whole blood underwent sequencing; chains were not paired.

Germline loops: CDR1 SGHTA, CDR2 FQGTGA. J was trimmed by 2 bases and V by 6 bases; bases with no gene match: 7. The CDR3 runs to 14 residues. MiXCR, run by TCRdb on the 5' RACE reads, gives a single entry per CDR3 protein. The sample contains 30,000 or so distinct CDR3 sequences, roughly 6% of which appear only once. Sequenced: whole blood. The source of this sequence is an adult who was a healthcare worker with PCR-confirmed SARS-CoV-2 infection or an uninfected control (not recorded which). The V and J genes are TRBV7-3 and TRBJ2-7; 7 bases match TRBD2. The CDR3 loop is CASRETGTTYEQYF. For the CDR3, the DNA is TGTGCCAGCAGGGAAACCGGGACTACCTACGAGCAGTACTTC.